The 13 T cell receptor beta chains listed next were all sequenced from one sample in a study of T cells after posttransplantation cyclophosphamide. Method: immunoSEQ multiplex PCR; TCRdb's copy keeps in-frame clones and lacks some. Reported are approximately 6,200 clones, none seen only once; the ten largest carry roughly 5.4%. Treatment was busulfan-fludarabine conditioning, a marrow graft, and cyclophosphamide on days +3 and +4. Sequenced material: PBMCs, taken after an allogeneic stem cell transplant with post-transplant cyclophosphamide. The receptors here all came from a young adult male patient who received an allogeneic stem cell transplant from an unrelated donor, was CMV-positive, and had acute and chronic GVHD. The T cells may come from the graft donor.

This clone was detected ten times or more. This sequence joins TRBV5-8 and TRBJ2-3, with TRBD2 matching over 13 bases. V was pared by 4 bases and J by 2 bases, with 4 bases of the junction left unmatched. The germline CDR1 and CDR2 sequences are SGHTS and YDEGEE. CDR3 length: 16 amino acids. The CDR3: CASSPGTSGNTDTQYF. CDR3 coding DNA: TGTGCCAGCAGCCCAGGGACTAGCGGGAACACAGATACGCAGTATTTT. The variable domain in full, completed from reference TRBV5-8 and TRBJ2-3, reads EAGVTQSPTHLIKTRGQQATLRCSPISGHTSVYWYQQALGLGLQFLLWYDEGEERNRGNFPPRFSGRQFPNYSSELNVNALELEDSALYLCASSPGTSGNTDTQYFGPGTRLTVL.

This clone was seen at least ten times. The CDR3 loop is CASSHLSGGAGETQYF. CDR3 DNA sequence: TGTGCCAGCAGCCACCTTAGCGGGGGGGCCGGAGAGACCCAGTACTTC. This sequence joins TRBV5-6 and TRBJ2-5; 11 nucleotides agree with TRBD2. Germline values: CDR1 SGHDT, CDR2 YYEEEE. V trimming: 4 bases; J trimming: 4 bases; junction bases outside the gene matches: 9. CDR3 length equals 16 residues.

This clone has at least ten counts. The rearrangement uses TRBV5-4 and TRBJ2-1; D unresolved. The ends were cut back, 3 bases at V and 2 bases at J, with 9 bases in the middle. Germline CDR1 is SGHNT and CDR2 is YYREEE (reference sequence). The CDR3 extends over 14 amino acids. This chain's CDR3 is CASSSSTAYNEQFF. CDR3 nucleotides: TGTGCCAGCAGCTCATCTACGGCCTACAATGAGCAGTTCTTC.

Many counts were recorded for this clone. As DNA, the CDR3 is TGTGCCAGCAGCAAGACACGACAAGAGACCCAGTACTTC. It codes for CASSKTRQETQYF. The gene calls are TRBV7-8 and TRBJ2-5; D is unclear. CDR3 length: 13 residues. CDR1 and CDR2 (germline): SGHVS, FQNEAQ. With 5 bases removed from V and 2 bases from J, the gap between germline ends came to 9 bases.

This clone was observed many times. V gene TRBV4-3 combines with J gene TRBJ2-7, with TRBD2 matching over 13 bases. The CDR3 length is 15 residues. Germline V lookup: CDR1 LGHNA, CDR2 YSLEER. Trimming took 1 base from V and 3 from J; bases not matched to a gene: 0. CDR3 bases: TGCGCCAGCAGCCAAGGGACTAGCGGGGGCTACGAGCAGTACTTC. This codes for CASSQGTSGGYEQYF.

V is TRBV4-3 and J is TRBJ2-5; possible D gene TRBD1, 5 bases. The J call may be faulty, since TRBJ2-7 better matches the DNA end. This CDR3 has 14 residues. Germline CDR1 LGHNA, CDR2 YSLEER. This chain's CDR3 is CASSHISGPYEQYF. CDR3 DNA: TGCGCCAGCAGCCATATATCAGGGCCTTACGAGCAGTACTTC.

This clone is medium-sized within its sample. V gene TRBV28 combines with J gene TRBJ2-7; D remains unclear. CDR3 length equals 14 residues. Germline V gene data show CDR1 as MDHEN and CDR2 as SYDVKM. V was pared by 5 bases and J by 2 bases, with 13 bases between. The CDR3 protein is CASSLPAPTYEQYF. In DNA, the CDR3 is TGTGCCAGCAGTCTGCCTGCGCCGACCTACGAGCAGTACTTC.

By frequency in the sample, this clone is medium-sized. This chain uses TRBV6-5 with TRBJ1-2; maybe TRBD1 (6 bases). This CDR3 comprises 14 residues. From germline, CDR1 is MNHEY and CDR2 SVGAGI. The V end was cut by 7 bases, the J end by 4 bases, with 16 bases between. The CDR3 region is CASNPSGGPYGYTF. The CDR3 DNA is TGTGCCAGCAATCCCAGCGGGGGCCCCTATGGCTACACCTTC.

Many counts were recorded for this clone. The rearrangement uses TRBV5-1 and TRBJ2-1, with 12 bases matching TRBD2. J gave up 7 bases and V 4 bases, and 15 bases lay outside the gene matches. The CDR3 loop spans 18 amino acids. The germline CDR1 and CDR2 sequences are SGHRS and YFSETQ. The CDR3 reads CASSGSPSGLAGMNEQFF. The DNA for the CDR3 is TGCGCCAGCAGCGGGAGTCCGTCGGGACTAGCGGGCATGAATGAGCAGTTCTTC.

J is TRBJ2-1 and V is TRBV18; TRBD1 matches at 11 bases. Germline assignment: CDR1 KGHSH and CDR2 LQKENI. The CDR3 contains 17 residues. The J segment lost 8 bases and the V segment lost 3 bases, leaving 12 bases of the junction unmatched. CDR3 region: CASSPSTPGQGVHEQFF. Here the CDR3 DNA reads TGTGCCAGCTCACCTTCCACCCCGGGACAGGGGGTTCATGAGCAGTTCTTC.

This clone was counted at least ten times. The genes are TRBV5-5 and TRBJ1-4; 8 bases align to TRBD1. V lost 2 bases, J lost 0 bases, and 3 bases stayed unmatched. The germline V gene encodes CDR1 SGHKS and CDR2 YYEKEE (reference sequence). This CDR3 has 16 residues. The CDR3 nucleotides are TGTGCCAGCAGCTTAGGACAGGGATCAACTAATGAAAAACTGTTTTTT. Amino acid sequence: CASSLGQGSTNEKLFF.

This clone was seen repeatedly, ten times or more. The chain employs TRBV2 and TRBJ2-7; TRBD1 matches at 7 bases. This CDR3 contains 14 residues. The J segment lost 0 bases and the V segment lost 7 bases, leaving 6 bases of the junction unmatched. Germline CDR1 reads SNHLY; CDR2 reads FYNNEI. The CDR3 DNA reads TGTGCCAGCACCCTGACAGGGAGCTCCTACGAGCAGTACTTC. It translates to CASTLTGSSYEQYF.

This clone was recorded many times. The V gene is TRBV6-1, the J gene TRBJ1-5; D perhaps matches TRBD1 (6 bases). The CDR3 length is 13 residues. The ends were cut back, 5 bases at V and 6 bases at J, with 11 bases in the middle. The germline V gene encodes CDR1 MNHNS and CDR2 SASEGT. The CDR3 DNA reads TGTGCCAGCAGTAGCAAACAGGGTCAGCCCCAGCATTTT. Encoded protein: CASSSKQGQPQHF.